The TCR beta chain described here comes from a study of cytomegalovirus exposure and HLA in healthy donors. Vbeta (60) and Jbeta (13) primers were used in the PCR. Assay used: immunoSEQ multiplex PCR; TCRdb lists only in-frame clones, some missing. The sample has under 200,000 clones, over 70% seen once; the top ten hold 5% to 7%. V was trimmed by 5 bases and J by 0 bases, leaving 11 bases between them. Germline lookup yields CDR1 SNHLY and CDR2 FYNNEI. This CDR3 is 14 amino acids long. The origin of this receptor is a man aged 35 to 55 in good health and CMV-seronegative. Sequencing input: PBMCs. The chain uses TRBV2 and TRBJ2-7, with D maybe TRBD2 (6 bases). The CDR3 nucleotides are TGTGCCAGCAGTAGGAGGGCAGGCTCCTACGAGCAGTACTTC. It specifies CASSRRAGSYEQYF.